This TCR beta chain was profiled in a study of T-cell reconstitution after alpha-beta-depleted transplantation in children. Using unique molecular identifiers, the investigators prepared the TCRbeta library. Each CDR3 protein is one row after TCRdb ran MiXCR on the PCR reads. The table shows hundreds of thousands of distinct CDR3 sequences, with around a third occurring only once. The germline V gene has CDR1 WSHSY and CDR2 SAAADI. There are 12 residues in the CDR3. V shed 6 bases, J shed 7 bases, and the junction held 4 bases outside the gene matches. The chain is built from TRBV10-2 and TRBJ1-1; 8 nucleotides match TRBD1. The sequences come from PBMCs from the stem cell graft donor, collected from the stem cell graft. The sequence was obtained from a human donor who donated a stem cell graft to a child with aplastic anemia. CDR3 region: CASSPGGVEAFF. Here the CDR3 DNA reads TGCGCCAGCAGCCCAGGGGGCGTTGAAGCTTTCTTT.